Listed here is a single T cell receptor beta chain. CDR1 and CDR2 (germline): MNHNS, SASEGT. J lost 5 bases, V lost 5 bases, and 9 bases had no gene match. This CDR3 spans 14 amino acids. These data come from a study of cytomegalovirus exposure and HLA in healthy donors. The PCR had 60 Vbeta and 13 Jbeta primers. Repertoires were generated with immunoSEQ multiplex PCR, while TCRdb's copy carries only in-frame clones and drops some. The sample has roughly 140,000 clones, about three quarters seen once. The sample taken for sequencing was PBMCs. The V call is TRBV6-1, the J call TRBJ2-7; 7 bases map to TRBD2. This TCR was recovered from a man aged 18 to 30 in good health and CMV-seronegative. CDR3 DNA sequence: TGTGCCAGCAGTCCCAACCGGGAGGCCCACGAGCAGTACTTC. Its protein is CASSPNREAHEQYF.